These 27 T cell receptor beta chains were sequenced from one sample in a study of blood T cell repertoires in COVID-19 (dated by TCRdb to about 2020). Library preparation used the immunoSEQ multiplex PCR assay. In its TCRdb copy, this immuneACCESS table keeps in-frame sequences only and misses some clones. Where compared with another copy, unresolved V genes explain less than half of these, and the others have no known cause. The sample table lists around 68,000 clones, approximately 79% of them with a count of one. The ten biggest clones cover roughly a sixth of the sample. Material for sequencing was peripheral blood. The receptors stem from an elderly man with active COVID-19.

The chain uses TRBV3-1 (or the pseudogene TRBV3-2) and TRBJ1-2; 9 positions match TRBD1. Trimming removed 0 bases from V and 8 bases from J; junction bases left unmatched: 4. The CDR3 is 14 amino acids. CDR1 is LGHDT and CDR2 is YNNKEL in the germline V gene (reference sequence). CDR3 DNA: TGTGCCAGCAGCCAAGATACAGGGGGCTGGGGCTACACCTTC. This codes for CASSQDTGGWGYTF.

CDR3 nucleotides: TGTGCCAGCAGCTCTACAGGGGGTTACGAGCAGTACTTC. Encoded protein: CASSSTGGYEQYF. The V call is TRBV7-2, the J call TRBJ2-7; 8 positions agree with TRBD1. From germline, CDR1 is SGHTA and CDR2 FQGNSA. This CDR3 spans 13 amino acids. The junction had 3 bases not matched to a gene; V was cut back by 4 bases and J by 4 bases.

This clone was counted a few times. This chain uses TRBV29-1 with TRBJ2-7; 7 positions match TRBD1. The trim removed 6 bases at V and 4 bases at J, leaving 12 bases unmatched. Germline V gene sequence: CDR1 SQVTM, CDR2 ANQGSEA. The CDR3 totals 14 residues. CDR3 in amino acids: CSVRAGTATYEQYF. In DNA, the CDR3 is TGCAGCGTCCGGGCCGGGACAGCTACTTACGAGCAGTACTTC.

This clone occurred once. The genes are TRBV7-9 and TRBJ1-5; D is ambiguous. This CDR3 contains 14 residues. Per germline, CDR1 SEHNR and CDR2 FQNEAQ (reference sequence). Trimming removed 6 bases from V and 4 bases from J, with 13 bases in between. The CDR3 reads CASRSDGVNQPQHF. DNA of the CDR3: TGTGCCAGCAGGTCGGACGGGGTTAATCAGCCCCAGCATTTT. The full variable domain, rest sourced from reference TRBV7-9 and TRBJ1-5, is DTGVSQNPRHKITKRGQNVTFRCDPISEHNRLYWYRQTLGQGPEFLTYFQNEAQLEKSRLLSDRFSAERPKGSFSTLEIQRTEQGDSAMYLCASRSDGVNQPQHFGDGTRLSIL.

The rearrangement links TRBV27 to TRBJ2-2; a possible D gene is TRBD1 (6 bases). CDR1 is MNHEY, CDR2 SMNVEV, per germline (reference sequence). This CDR3 has 16 amino acids. Trimming cost V 6 bases and J 0 bases, with 14 bases left between them. As DNA, the CDR3 is TGTGCCAGCAGCCGCGCCGGGACAACGAACACCGGGGAGCTGTTTTTT. This sequence encodes CASSRAGTTNTGELFF.

V usage is TRBV18 and J usage is TRBJ1-2; TRBD1 aligns across 9 bases. The CDR3 covers 15 residues. Germline values: CDR1 KGHSH, CDR2 LQKENI. With 2 bases clipped from V and 8 bases from J, the junction kept 9 bases outside the gene matches. CDR3 sequence (DNA): TGTGCCAGCTCACCAAGCTTACAGGGGGCGGAGGGCTACACCTTC. Protein sequence: CASSPSLQGAEGYTF. Combining the CDR3 with reference TRBV18 and TRBJ1-2 gives the whole variable domain NAGVMQNPRHLVRRRGQEARLRCSPMKGHSHVYWYRQLPEEGLKFMVYLQKENIIDESGMPKERFSAEFPKEGPSILRIQQVVRGDSAAYFCASSPSLQGAEGYTFGSGTRLTVV.

This rearrangement joins TRBV7-2 to TRBJ2-7; 12 nucleotides align to TRBD2. The CDR3 is 14 residues long. V was clipped by 5 bases and J by 6 bases; unmatched bases: 5. Per germline, CDR1 SGHTA and CDR2 FQGNSA. The CDR3 here is CASSPGLAGREQYF. The CDR3 DNA sequence: TGTGCCAGCAGCCCAGGACTAGCGGGGCGCGAGCAGTACTTC.

The chain couples TRBV29-1 to TRBJ2-7, with a weak D call TRBD2 (5 bases). CDR1 is SQVTM, CDR2 ANQGSEA, per germline. This CDR3 comprises 13 residues. V was pared by 2 bases and J by 0 bases, with 8 bases between. The CDR3 is CSVEPGNSYEQYF. In DNA, the CDR3 is TGCAGCGTTGAACCGGGGAACTCCTACGAGCAGTACTTC.

This sequence joins TRBV28 and TRBJ1-1; no reliable D call. The CDR3 consists of 14 residues. Germline V CDR1 and CDR2: MDHEN, SYDVKM. V was cut by 3 bases and J by 6 bases, with 14 bases left in between. Here the CDR3 DNA reads TGTGCCAGCAGTTTGCCAACGGGGTATTCTGAAGCTTTCTTT. This gives the protein CASSLPTGYSEAFF.

This chain joins TRBV5-4 and TRBJ1-1; 8 bases align to TRBD1. This CDR3 spans 14 amino acids. Germline V gene lookup returns CDR1 SGHNT and CDR2 YYREEE (reference sequence). Losses at the gene ends were 4 bases for V and 5 bases for J; bases not matched to a gene: 7. The CDR3 here is CASSHRQGLTEAFF. The CDR3 nucleotides read TGTGCCAGCAGCCACCGACAGGGGTTAACTGAAGCTTTCTTT.

This clone was picked up one time. The gene calls are TRBV30 and TRBJ1-5; 7 nucleotides match TRBD1. Trimming removed 3 bases from V and 6 bases from J; junction bases left unmatched: 5. This CDR3 has 13 residues. Germline V gene sequence: CDR1 GTSNPN, CDR2 SVGIG (reference sequence). The CDR3 sequence is CAWRAGGSQPQHF. The CDR3 DNA follows: TGTGCCTGGAGAGCAGGGGGATCTCAGCCCCAGCATTTT.

This chain links TRBV7-2 with TRBJ2-6; 10 bases fit TRBD1. Trimming cost V 4 bases and J 1 base; bases outside gene matches: 10. The CDR3 covers 19 residues. Per the germline V gene, CDR1 is SGHTA and CDR2 is FQGNSA. CDR3 loop: CASSYRTGTGASGANVLTF. The CDR3 DNA is TGTGCCAGCAGCTATAGAACCGGGACAGGGGCTTCTGGGGCCAACGTCCTGACTTTC.

This chain connects TRBV4-3 to TRBJ2-2, with D possibly being TRBD2 (6 bases). V lost 2 bases and J lost 6, with 10 bases in between. Germline loops: CDR1 LGHNA, CDR2 YSLEER. The CDR3 totals 14 residues. CDR3 residues: CASSQSRDSGELFF. For the CDR3, the DNA is TGCGCCAGCAGCCAATCCCGGGACTCCGGGGAGCTGTTTTTT.

CDR3 sequence: CATSRDGQGNFDTQYF. The CDR3 nucleotides are TGTGCCACCAGCAGAGATGGGCAGGGGAATTTCGATACGCAGTATTTT. The genes are TRBV15 and TRBJ2-3; possible D gene TRBD1, 6 bases. Trimming shortened V by 0 bases and J by 6 bases, and 16 bases separated the two germline ends. This CDR3 region has 16 residues. Germline assignment: CDR1 LNHNV and CDR2 YYDKDF (reference sequence).

The rearrangement uses TRBV5-1 and TRBJ1-1; D perhaps matches TRBD1 (5 bases). This CDR3 has 12 residues. The germline V gene encodes CDR1 SGHRS and CDR2 YFSETQ. Trimming cost V 0 bases and J 10 bases, with 10 bases left between them. The CDR3 DNA reads TGCGCCAGCAGCTTGGGACAGTCTGCAGCTTTCTTT. Translated: CASSLGQSAAFF.

The V gene is TRBV28, the J gene TRBJ2-2; the match to TRBD1 covers 7 bases. Per the germline V gene, CDR1 is MDHEN and CDR2 is SYDVKM. J was trimmed by 4 bases and V by 6 bases; bases with no gene match: 17. The CDR3 consists of 18 residues. In DNA, the CDR3 is TGTGCCAGCAGCGATTCGCACCGGGGACAGTTTTTCACCGGGGAGCTGTTTTTT. This codes for CASSDSHRGQFFTGELFF.

This chain joins TRBV5-1 and TRBJ2-3; TRBD1 aligns across 9 bases. The CDR3 length is 15 residues. Germline lookup yields CDR1 SGHRS and CDR2 YFSETQ. V trimming: 3 bases; J trimming: 5 bases; junction bases outside the gene matches: 7. The CDR3, as DNA: TGCGCCAGCAGCTGGACAGGGGTTTCGGGAGATACGCAGTATTTT. This encodes CASSWTGVSGDTQYF.

The J gene is TRBJ1-5, the V gene TRBV6-5; 7 bases are shared with TRBD1. The CDR3 spans 14 residues. V lost 6 bases and J lost 1; bases outside the gene matches: 3. Germline V CDR1 and CDR2: MNHEY, SVGAGI. The CDR3 is CASRKQGSNQPQHF. DNA of the CDR3: TGTGCCAGCAGAAAACAGGGGAGCAATCAGCCCCAGCATTTT.

Only a few counts were recorded for this clone. The junction differs from germline at one of its ends, possibly a read error. The chain uses TRBV6-2 or TRBV6-3 and TRBJ1-1; tentative D call: TRBD1 (5 bases). The CDR3 covers 13 residues. Germline V lookup: CDR1 MNHEY, CDR2 SVGEGT. This chain's CDR3 is CATSRGIDTEAFF. Written as DNA, the CDR3 is TGTGCCACCAGTCGGGGGATAGACACTGAAGCTTTCTTT.

The gene calls are TRBV3-1 (or the pseudogene TRBV3-2) and TRBJ1-1; TRBD1 matches 7 bases. After removal of 4 bases from V and 1 base from J, the junction contained 9 bases not matched to a gene. The length of the CDR3 is 16 residues. Germline V CDR1 and CDR2: LGHDT, YNNKEL (reference sequence). The CDR3 bases are TGTGCCAGCAGCCGCTCGGGACAGACGACGAACACTGAAGCTTTCTTT. Protein sequence: CASSRSGQTTNTEAFF.

The V and J genes are TRBV6-5 and TRBJ1-2; TRBD1 matches at 9 bases. V shed 6 bases and J 1 base; nucleotides not matched to a gene: 6. In germline, CDR1 is MNHEY, CDR2 SVGAGI. The CDR3 loop spans 15 amino acids. The chain's CDR3 is CASRRGQGRNYGYTF. The CDR3 region has the DNA TGTGCCAGCAGGCGAGGACAGGGGCGTAACTATGGCTACACCTTC.

The CDR3 DNA sequence: TGCGCCAGCAGCCCTAGGGCACTAGCGGGAGGAGAGGGCGAGCAGTACTTC. Protein: CASSPRALAGGEGEQYF. The chain joins TRBV4-3 to TRBJ2-7; 12 bases map to TRBD2. This CDR3 comprises 17 residues. Germline V gene sequence: CDR1 LGHNA, CDR2 YSLEER. J was trimmed by 6 bases and V by 4 bases; bases with no gene match: 13.

The V gene is TRBV18, the J gene TRBJ1-1; 9 positions match TRBD1. Per the germline V gene, CDR1 is KGHSH and CDR2 is LQKENI. J lost 7 bases, V lost 6 bases, and 6 bases had no gene match. This CDR3 is built from 13 residues. For the CDR3, the DNA is TGTGCCAGCTCGACAGGGGGGAATGGTGAAGCTTTCTTT. This codes for CASSTGGNGEAFF.

This sequence joins TRBV25-1 and TRBJ1-5, with 7 bases aligning to TRBD1. V dropped 3 bases and J dropped 5; count of bases not matched to a gene: 10. Per germline, CDR1 MGHDK and CDR2 SYGVNS. The CDR3 covers 16 residues. CDR3 residues: CASSDSSTGVDQPQHF. CDR3 nucleotides: TGTGCCAGCAGTGATTCCTCAACAGGGGTCGATCAGCCCCAGCATTTT.

Worth noting for this clone: In the same sample, other DNA sequences code for this CDR3. This chain joins TRBV7-9 and TRBJ2-1; possibly TRBD2 for D (7 bases). Trimming shortened V by 6 bases and J by 4 bases, and 16 bases separated the two germline ends. The CDR3 extends over 15 amino acids. The germline gives CDR1 SEHNR, CDR2 FQNEAQ (reference sequence). CDR3 sequence reads: CASRPSRGGYNEQFF. CDR3 in DNA: TGTGCCAGCAGACCATCTAGGGGGGGGTACAATGAGCAGTTCTTC.

The V gene is TRBV6-4, the J gene TRBJ1-2, with no clear D. The CDR3 length is 14 residues. The germline V gene has CDR1 MRHNA and CDR2 SNTAGT. V was cut by 0 bases and J by 7 bases, with 12 bases left in between. The DNA of the CDR3 is TGTGCCAGCAGTGACTCACGGGGAGTAGGTGGCTACACCTTC. This sequence encodes CASSDSRGVGGYTF.

The chain uses TRBV2 and TRBJ1-6; 9 nucleotides agree with TRBD1. The germline gives CDR1 SNHLY, CDR2 FYNNEI. Trimming removed 4 bases from V and 7 bases from J; junction bases left unmatched: 8. This CDR3 region has 16 residues. CDR3 region: CASSASWTGVNSPLHF. CDR3 in DNA: TGTGCCAGCAGTGCCTCTTGGACAGGGGTGAATTCACCCCTCCACTTT.